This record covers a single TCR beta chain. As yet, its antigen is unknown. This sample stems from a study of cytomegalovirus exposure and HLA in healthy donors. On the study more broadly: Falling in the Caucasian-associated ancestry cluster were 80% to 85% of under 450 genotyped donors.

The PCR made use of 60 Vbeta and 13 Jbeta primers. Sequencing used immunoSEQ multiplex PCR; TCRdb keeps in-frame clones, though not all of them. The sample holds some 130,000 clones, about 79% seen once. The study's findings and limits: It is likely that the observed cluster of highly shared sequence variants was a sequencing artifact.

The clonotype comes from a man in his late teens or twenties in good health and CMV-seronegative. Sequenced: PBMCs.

CDR3 sequence reads: CASSAYLPGLADNEQFF. The CDR3 DNA is TGTGCCAGCAGCGCCTACCTCCCGGGACTAGCGGACAATGAGCAGTTCTTC. This sequence joins TRBV9 and TRBJ2-1; 11 nucleotides align to TRBD2. The J segment lost 5 bases and the V segment lost 3 bases, leaving 10 bases of the junction unmatched. There are 17 residues in the CDR3. Germline assignment: CDR1 SGDLS and CDR2 YYNGEE.